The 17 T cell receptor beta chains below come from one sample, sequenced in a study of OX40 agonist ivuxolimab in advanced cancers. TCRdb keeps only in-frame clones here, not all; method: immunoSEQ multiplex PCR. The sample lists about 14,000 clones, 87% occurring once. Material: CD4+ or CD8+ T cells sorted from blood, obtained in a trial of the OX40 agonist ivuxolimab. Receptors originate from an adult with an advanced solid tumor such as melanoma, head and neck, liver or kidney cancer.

DNA for the CDR3: TGTGCCAGCAGCGTAGGTGCGAGCGGGGTGGGAGATACGCAGTATTTT. It encodes CASSVGASGVGDTQYF. This chain joins TRBV9 and TRBJ2-3; 7 nucleotides line up with TRBD2. CDR1 is SGDLS and CDR2 is YYNGEE in the germline V gene. The trim removed 0 bases at V and 5 bases at J, leaving 9 bases unmatched. CDR3 length equals 16 residues.

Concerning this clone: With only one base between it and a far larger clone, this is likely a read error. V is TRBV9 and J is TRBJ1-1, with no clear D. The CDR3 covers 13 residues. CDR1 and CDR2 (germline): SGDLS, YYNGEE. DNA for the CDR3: TGTGCCAGCAGCGTAGACTGGAACACTAAAGCTTTCTTT. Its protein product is CASSVDWNTKAFF.

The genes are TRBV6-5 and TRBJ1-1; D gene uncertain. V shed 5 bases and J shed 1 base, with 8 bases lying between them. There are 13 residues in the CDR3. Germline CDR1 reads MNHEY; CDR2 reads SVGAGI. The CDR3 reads CASSERENTEAFF. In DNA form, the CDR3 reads TGTGCCAGCAGTGAACGGGAGAACACTGAAGCTTTCTTT.

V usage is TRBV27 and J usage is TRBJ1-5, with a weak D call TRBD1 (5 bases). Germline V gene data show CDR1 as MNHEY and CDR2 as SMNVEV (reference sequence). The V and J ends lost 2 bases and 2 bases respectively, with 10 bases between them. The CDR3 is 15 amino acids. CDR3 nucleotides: TGTGCCAGCAGTTTAAGGGGTTTCGGCAATCAGCCCCAGCATTTT. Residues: CASSLRGFGNQPQHF.

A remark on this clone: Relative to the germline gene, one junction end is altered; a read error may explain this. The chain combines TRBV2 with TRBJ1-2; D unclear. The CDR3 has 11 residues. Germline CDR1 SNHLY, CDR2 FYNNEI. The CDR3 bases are TGTGCCAACAGTCCCGACCATGGCTACACCTTC. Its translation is CANSPDHGYTF.

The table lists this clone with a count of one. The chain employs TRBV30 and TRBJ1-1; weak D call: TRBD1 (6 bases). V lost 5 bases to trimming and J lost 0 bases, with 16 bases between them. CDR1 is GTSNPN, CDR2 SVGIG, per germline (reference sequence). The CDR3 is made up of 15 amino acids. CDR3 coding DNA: TGTGCCTGGGTCGACACCGGGACACTGAACACTGAAGCTTTCTTT. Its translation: CAWVDTGTLNTEAFF.

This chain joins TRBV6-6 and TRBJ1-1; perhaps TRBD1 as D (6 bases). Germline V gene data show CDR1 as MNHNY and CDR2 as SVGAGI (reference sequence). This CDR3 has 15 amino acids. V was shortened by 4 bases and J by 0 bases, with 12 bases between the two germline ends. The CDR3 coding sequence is TGTGCCAGCAGTTCAAGATCAGGGGTGAACACTGAAGCTTTCTTT. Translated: CASSSRSGVNTEAFF.

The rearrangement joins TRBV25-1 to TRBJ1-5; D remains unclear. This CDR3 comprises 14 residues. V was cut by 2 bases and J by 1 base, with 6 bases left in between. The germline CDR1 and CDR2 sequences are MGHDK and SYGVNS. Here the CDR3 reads CASSEGYSNQPQHF. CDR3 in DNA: TGTGCCAGCAGTGAAGGCTACAGCAATCAGCCCCAGCATTTT.

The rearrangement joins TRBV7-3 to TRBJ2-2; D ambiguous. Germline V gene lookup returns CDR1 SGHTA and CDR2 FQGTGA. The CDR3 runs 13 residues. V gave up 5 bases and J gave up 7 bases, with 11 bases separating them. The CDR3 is CASSNVGFGELFF. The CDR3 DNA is TGTGCCAGCAGCAACGTTGGGTTCGGGGAGCTGTTTTTT.

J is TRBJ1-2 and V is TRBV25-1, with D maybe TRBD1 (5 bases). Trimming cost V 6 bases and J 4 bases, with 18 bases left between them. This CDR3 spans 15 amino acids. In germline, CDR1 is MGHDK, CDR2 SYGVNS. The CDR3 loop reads CASRGEGQETYGYTF. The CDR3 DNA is TGTGCCAGCAGAGGGGAGGGGCAGGAGACCTATGGCTACACCTTC.

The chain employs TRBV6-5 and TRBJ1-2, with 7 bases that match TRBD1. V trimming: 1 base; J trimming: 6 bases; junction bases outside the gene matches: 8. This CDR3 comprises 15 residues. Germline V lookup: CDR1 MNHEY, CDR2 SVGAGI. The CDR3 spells CASSYLEQGRDGYTF. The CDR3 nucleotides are TGTGCCAGCAGTTACTTGGAACAGGGGAGGGATGGCTACACCTTC.

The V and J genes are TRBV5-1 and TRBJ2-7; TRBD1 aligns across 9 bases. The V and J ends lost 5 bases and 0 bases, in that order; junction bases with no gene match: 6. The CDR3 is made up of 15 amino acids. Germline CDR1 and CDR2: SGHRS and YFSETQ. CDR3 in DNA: TGCGCCAGCAGGGAGGAGACAGGGGGCTCCTACGAGCAGTACTTC. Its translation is CASREETGGSYEQYF.

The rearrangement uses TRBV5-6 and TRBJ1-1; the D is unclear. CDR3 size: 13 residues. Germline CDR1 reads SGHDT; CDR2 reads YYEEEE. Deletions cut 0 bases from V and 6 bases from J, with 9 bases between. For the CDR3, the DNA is TGTGCCAGCAGCTTGGTAGGTGGGCCTGAAGCTTTCTTT. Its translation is CASSLVGGPEAFF.

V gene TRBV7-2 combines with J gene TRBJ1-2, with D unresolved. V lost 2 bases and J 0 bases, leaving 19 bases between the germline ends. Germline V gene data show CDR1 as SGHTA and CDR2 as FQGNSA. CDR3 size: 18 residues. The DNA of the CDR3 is TGTGCCAGCAGCTTACGGCTTGGGATAGGTGGAGCTAACTATGGCTACACCTTC. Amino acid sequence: CASSLRLGIGGANYGYTF.

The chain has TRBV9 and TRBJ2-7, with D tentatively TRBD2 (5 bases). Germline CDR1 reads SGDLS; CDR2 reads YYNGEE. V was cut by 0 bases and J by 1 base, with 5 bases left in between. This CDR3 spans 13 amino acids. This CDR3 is CASSVGGSYEQYF. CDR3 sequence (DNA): TGTGCCAGCAGCGTAGGAGGGTCCTACGAGCAGTACTTC.

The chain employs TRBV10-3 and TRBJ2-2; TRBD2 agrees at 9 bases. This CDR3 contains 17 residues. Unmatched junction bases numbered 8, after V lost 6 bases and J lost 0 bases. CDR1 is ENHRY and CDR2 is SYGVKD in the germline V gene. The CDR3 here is CAIRTPTSGANTGELFF. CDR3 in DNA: TGTGCCATCAGAACACCGACTAGCGGAGCGAACACCGGGGAGCTGTTTTTT.

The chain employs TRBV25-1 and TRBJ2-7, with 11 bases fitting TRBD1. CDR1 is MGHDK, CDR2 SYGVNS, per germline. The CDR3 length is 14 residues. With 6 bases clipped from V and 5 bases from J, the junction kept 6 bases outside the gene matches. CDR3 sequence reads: CASSPDRGLDEQYF. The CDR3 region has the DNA TGTGCCAGCAGCCCGGACAGGGGGCTTGACGAGCAGTACTTC.